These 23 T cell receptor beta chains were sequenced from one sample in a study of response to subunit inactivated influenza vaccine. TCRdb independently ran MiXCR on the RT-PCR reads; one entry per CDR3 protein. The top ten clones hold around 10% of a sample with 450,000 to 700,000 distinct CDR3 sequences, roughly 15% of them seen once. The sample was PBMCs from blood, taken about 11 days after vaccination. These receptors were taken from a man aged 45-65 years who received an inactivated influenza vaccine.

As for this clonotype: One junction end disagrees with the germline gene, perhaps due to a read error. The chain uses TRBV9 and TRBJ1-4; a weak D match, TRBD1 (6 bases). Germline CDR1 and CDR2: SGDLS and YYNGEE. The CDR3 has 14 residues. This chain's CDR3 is CASSKQGMEEKLIF. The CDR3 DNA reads TGTGCCAGCAGCAAACAGGGTATGGAGGAAAAACTGATTTTT.

DNA for the CDR3: TGTGCCAGCTCACCCAGGGACCTAGGATCTGGAAACACCATATATTTT. Residues: CASSPRDLGSGNTIYF. This rearrangement joins TRBV18 to TRBJ1-3, with D maybe TRBD1 (5 bases). V was shortened by 3 bases and J by 1 base, with 13 bases between the two germline ends. The CDR3 covers 16 residues. Per germline, CDR1 KGHSH and CDR2 LQKENI.

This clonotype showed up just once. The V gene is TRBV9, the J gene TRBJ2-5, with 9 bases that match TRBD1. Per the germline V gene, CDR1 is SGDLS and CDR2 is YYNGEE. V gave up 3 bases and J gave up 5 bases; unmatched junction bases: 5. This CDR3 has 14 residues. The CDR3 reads CASSGGQGGETQYF. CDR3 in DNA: TGTGCCAGCAGCGGGGGACAGGGAGGCGAGACCCAGTACTTC.

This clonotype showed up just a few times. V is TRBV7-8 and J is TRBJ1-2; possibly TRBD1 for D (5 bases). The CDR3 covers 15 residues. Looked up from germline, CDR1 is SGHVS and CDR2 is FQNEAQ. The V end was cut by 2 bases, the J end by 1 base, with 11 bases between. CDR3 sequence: CASSLRGTVNYGYTF. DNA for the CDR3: TGTGCCAGCAGCTTACGTGGGACGGTTAACTATGGCTACACCTTC.

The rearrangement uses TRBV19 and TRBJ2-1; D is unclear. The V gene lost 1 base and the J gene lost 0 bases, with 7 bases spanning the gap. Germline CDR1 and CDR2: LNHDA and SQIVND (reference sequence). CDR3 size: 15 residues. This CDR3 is CASSIAWGSYNEQFF. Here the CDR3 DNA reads TGTGCCAGTAGTATAGCGTGGGGCTCCTACAATGAGCAGTTCTTC.

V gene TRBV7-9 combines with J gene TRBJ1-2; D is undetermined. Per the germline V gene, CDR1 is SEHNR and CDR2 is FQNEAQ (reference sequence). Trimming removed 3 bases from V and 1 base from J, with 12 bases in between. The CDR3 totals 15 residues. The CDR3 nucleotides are TGTGCCAGCAGCTTGAAGGGATCCAGTAACTATGGCTACACCTTC. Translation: CASSLKGSSNYGYTF.

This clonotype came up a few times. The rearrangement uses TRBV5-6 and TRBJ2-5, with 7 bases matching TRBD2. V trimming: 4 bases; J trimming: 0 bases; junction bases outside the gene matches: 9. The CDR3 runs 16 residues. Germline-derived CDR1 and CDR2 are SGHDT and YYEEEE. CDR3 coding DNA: TGTGCCAGCAGCCCTTGGGGGGGGTCGGACCAAGAGACCCAGTACTTC. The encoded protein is CASSPWGGSDQETQYF.

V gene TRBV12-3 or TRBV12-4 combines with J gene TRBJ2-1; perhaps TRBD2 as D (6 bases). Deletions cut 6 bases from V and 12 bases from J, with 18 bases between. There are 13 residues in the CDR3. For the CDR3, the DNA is TGTGCCAGCAGGAAAAAGCCGGGACTCTCGCAGTTCTTC. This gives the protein CASRKKPGLSQFF.

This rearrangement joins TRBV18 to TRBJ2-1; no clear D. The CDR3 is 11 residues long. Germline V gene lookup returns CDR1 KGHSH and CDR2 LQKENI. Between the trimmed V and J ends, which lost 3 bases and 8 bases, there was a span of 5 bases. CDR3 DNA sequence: TGTGCCAGCTCACCTGACTATGAGCAGTTCTTC. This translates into CASSPDYEQFF.

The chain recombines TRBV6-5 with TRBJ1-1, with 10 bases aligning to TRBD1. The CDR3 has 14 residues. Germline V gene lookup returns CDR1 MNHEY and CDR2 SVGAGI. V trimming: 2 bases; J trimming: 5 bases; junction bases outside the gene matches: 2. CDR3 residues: CASSYGDRGTEAFF. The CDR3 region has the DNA TGTGCCAGCAGTTACGGGGACAGGGGAACTGAAGCTTTCTTT.

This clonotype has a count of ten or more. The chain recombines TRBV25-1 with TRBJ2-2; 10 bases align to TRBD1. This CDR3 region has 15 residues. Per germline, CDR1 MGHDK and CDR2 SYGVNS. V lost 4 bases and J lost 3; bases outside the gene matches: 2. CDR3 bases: TGTGCCAGCAGTGGGACAGGGGGTGACACCGGGGAGCTGTTTTTT. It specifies CASSGTGGDTGELFF.

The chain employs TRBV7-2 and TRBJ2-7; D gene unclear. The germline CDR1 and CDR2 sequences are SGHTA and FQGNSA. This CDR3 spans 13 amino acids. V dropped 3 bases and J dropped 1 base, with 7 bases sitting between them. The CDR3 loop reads CASSLVASYEQYF. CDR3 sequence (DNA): TGTGCCAGCAGCTTGGTGGCGTCCTACGAGCAGTACTTC.

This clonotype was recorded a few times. The CDR3 is CASSRSPGGDNQPQHF. The CDR3 region has the DNA TGCGCCAGCAGCCGGAGCCCTGGCGGGGACAATCAGCCCCAGCATTTT. The chain couples TRBV4-3 to TRBJ1-5; no firm D call. Germline V lookup: CDR1 LGHNA, CDR2 YSLEER. V was pared by 4 bases and J by 3 bases, with 16 bases between. The CDR3 sequence is 16 residues long.

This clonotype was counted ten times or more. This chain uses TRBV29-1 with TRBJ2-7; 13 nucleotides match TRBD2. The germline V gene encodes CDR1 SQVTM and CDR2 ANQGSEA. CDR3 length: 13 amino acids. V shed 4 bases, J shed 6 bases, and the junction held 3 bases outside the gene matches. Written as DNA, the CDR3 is TGCAGCGTTGCCGGGACTAGCGGGATCGAGCAGTACTTC. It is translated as CSVAGTSGIEQYF.

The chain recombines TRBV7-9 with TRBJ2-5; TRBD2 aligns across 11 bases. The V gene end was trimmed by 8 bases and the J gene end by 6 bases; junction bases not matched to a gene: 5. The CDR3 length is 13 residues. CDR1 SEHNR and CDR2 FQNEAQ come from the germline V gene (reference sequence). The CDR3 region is CASGTSGGQTQYF. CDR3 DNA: TGTGCCAGCGGTACTAGCGGGGGACAGACCCAGTACTTC.

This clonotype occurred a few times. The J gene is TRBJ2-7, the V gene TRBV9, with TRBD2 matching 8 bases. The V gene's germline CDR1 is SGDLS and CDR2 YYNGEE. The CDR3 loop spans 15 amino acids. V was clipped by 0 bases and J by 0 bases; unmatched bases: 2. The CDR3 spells CASSVGGTSSYEQYF. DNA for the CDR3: TGTGCCAGCAGCGTAGGCGGGACTAGCTCCTACGAGCAGTACTTC.

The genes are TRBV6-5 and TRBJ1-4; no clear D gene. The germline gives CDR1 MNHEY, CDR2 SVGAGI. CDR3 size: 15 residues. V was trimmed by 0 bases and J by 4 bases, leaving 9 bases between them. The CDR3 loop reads CASSYSIRVNEKLFF. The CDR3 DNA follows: TGTGCCAGCAGTTACTCGATCCGGGTTAATGAAAAACTGTTTTTT.

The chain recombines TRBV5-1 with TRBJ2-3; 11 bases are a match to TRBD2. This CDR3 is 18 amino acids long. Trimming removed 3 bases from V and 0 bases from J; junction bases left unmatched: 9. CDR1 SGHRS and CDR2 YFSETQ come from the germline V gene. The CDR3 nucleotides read TGCGCCAGCAGCTCTGGGACTAGCGGAATTACTAGCACAGATACGCAGTATTTT. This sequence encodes CASSSGTSGITSTDTQYF.

The CDR3 DNA reads as TGCGCCAGCAGCTTTGGGCGGACGGGCACTGAAGCTTTCTTT. Amino acids: CASSFGRTGTEAFF. J is TRBJ1-1 and V is TRBV5-1; no definite D call. CDR1 is SGHRS, CDR2 YFSETQ, per germline. Trimming removed 2 bases at V and 4 bases at J, with 12 bases between. The CDR3 is 14 amino acids.

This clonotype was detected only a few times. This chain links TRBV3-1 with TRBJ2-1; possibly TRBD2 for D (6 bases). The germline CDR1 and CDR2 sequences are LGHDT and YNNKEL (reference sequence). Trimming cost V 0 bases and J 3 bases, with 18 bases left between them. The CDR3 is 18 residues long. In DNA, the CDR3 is TGTGCCAGCAGCCAAGATCCGATCTCCGCGGGGTACTACAATGAGCAGTTCTTC. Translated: CASSQDPISAGYYNEQFF.

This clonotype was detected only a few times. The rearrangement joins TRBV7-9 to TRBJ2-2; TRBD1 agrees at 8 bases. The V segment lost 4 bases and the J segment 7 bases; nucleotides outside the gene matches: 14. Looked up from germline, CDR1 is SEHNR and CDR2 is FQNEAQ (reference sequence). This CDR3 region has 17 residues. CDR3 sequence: CASSSWTGTIKSGELFF. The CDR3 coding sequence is TGTGCCAGCAGCTCGTGGACAGGGACCATAAAGAGCGGGGAGCTGTTTTTT.

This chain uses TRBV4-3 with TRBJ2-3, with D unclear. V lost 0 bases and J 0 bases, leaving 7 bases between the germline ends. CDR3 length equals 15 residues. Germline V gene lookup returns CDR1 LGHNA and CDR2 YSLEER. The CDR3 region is CASSQDYGSTDTQYF. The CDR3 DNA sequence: TGCGCCAGCAGCCAAGATTACGGTAGCACAGATACGCAGTATTTT.

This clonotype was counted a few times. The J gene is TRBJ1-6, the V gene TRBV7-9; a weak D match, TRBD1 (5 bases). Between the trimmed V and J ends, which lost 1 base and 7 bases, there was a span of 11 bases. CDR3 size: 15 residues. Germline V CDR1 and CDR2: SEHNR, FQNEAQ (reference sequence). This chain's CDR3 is CASSLEGTENSPLHF. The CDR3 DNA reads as TGTGCCAGCAGCTTAGAGGGGACTGAAAATTCACCCCTCCACTTT.